What follows are 28 T cell receptor beta chains derived from one specimen sequenced in a study of blood T cell repertoires in COVID-19. Assay used: immunoSEQ multiplex PCR; TCRdb lists only in-frame clones, some missing. In the table there are about 140,000 clones, around 82% of which are singletons. Sequenced sample: peripheral blood. These receptors were obtained from a human donor in a cohort sampled during active COVID-19.

The rearrangement joins TRBV20-1 to TRBJ2-5, with D tentatively TRBD2 (5 bases). V was trimmed by 3 bases and J by 9 bases, leaving 11 bases between them. The CDR3 extends over 11 amino acids. CDR1 is DFQATT, CDR2 SNEGSKA, per germline (reference sequence). The CDR3 loop reads CSARLKAAQYF. DNA of the CDR3: TGCAGTGCTAGGCTCAAAGCGGCCCAGTACTTC.

The chain recombines TRBV6-5 with TRBJ2-1, with D unclear. Per the germline V gene, CDR1 is MNHEY and CDR2 is SVGAGI. Trimming stripped 7 bases from V and 9 bases from J, with 10 bases between. The CDR3 runs 11 residues. The CDR3 sequence is CASTLGFEQFF. The CDR3 region has the DNA TGTGCCAGCACCCTAGGCTTTGAGCAGTTCTTC.

This chain links TRBV19 with TRBJ2-3, with 10 bases that match TRBD2. The V gene's germline CDR1 is LNHDA and CDR2 SQIVND (reference sequence). The CDR3 runs to 22 residues. The V and J ends lost 6 bases and 1 base, in that order; junction bases with no gene match: 25. The CDR3 DNA reads TGTGCCAGTAGGAGGAGCCCGGGGAGAGGAGCTAGCGGGGGTAGCCGCACAGATACGCAGTATTTT. This codes for CASRRSPGRGASGGSRTDTQYF.

The chain carries TRBV3-1 (or the pseudogene TRBV3-2) and TRBJ2-5; 10 bases line up with TRBD2. Germline loops: CDR1 LGHDT, CDR2 YNNKEL (reference sequence). This CDR3 has 17 residues. V dropped 4 bases and J dropped 2; count of bases not matched to a gene: 10. CDR3 in amino acids: CASSPGLAAGGQETQYF. In nucleotides, the CDR3 is TGTGCCAGCAGCCCCGGACTAGCGGCCGGTGGACAAGAGACCCAGTACTTC.

This chain uses TRBV27 with TRBJ1-1; TRBD1 matches at 10 bases. This CDR3 contains 17 residues. Germline V gene sequence: CDR1 MNHEY, CDR2 SMNVEV (reference sequence). V lost 5 bases, J lost 3 bases, and 12 bases stayed unmatched. The chain's CDR3 is CASSLYGTGEWYTEAFF. The CDR3 DNA sequence: TGTGCCAGCAGTCTCTATGGGACAGGGGAATGGTACACTGAAGCTTTCTTT.

The chain employs TRBV5-6 and TRBJ2-3; TRBD2 is a possible D gene (5 bases). V lost 0 bases to trimming and J lost 3 bases, with 11 bases between them. Germline CDR1 and CDR2: SGHDT and YYEEEE. The CDR3 spans 15 residues. Here the CDR3 reads CASSLAPRGTDTQYF. The DNA for the CDR3 is TGTGCCAGCAGCTTGGCCCCCAGAGGGACAGATACGCAGTATTTT. Full variable domain (rest looked up from reference TRBV5-6 and TRBJ2-3): DAGVTQSPTHLIKTRGQQVTLRCSPKSGHDTVSWYQQALGQGPQFIFQYYEEEERQRGNFPDRFSGHQFPNYSSELNVNALLLGDSALYLCASSLAPRGTDTQYFGPGTRLTVL.

The CDR3 sequence: CAISESLTSREQFF. The CDR3 nucleotides read TGTGCCATCAGTGAGTCGTTGACTAGCCGGGAGCAGTTCTTC. This chain links TRBV10-3 with TRBJ2-1; 7 bases are a match to TRBD2. The V gene's germline CDR1 is ENHRY and CDR2 SYGVKD. This CDR3 has 14 residues. With 0 bases clipped from V and 10 bases from J, the junction kept 6 bases outside the gene matches.

This clone was recorded a few times. The gene calls are TRBV7-2 and TRBJ2-7, with TRBD1 matching 7 bases. Germline V lookup: CDR1 SGHTA, CDR2 FQGNSA. The ends lost 5 bases at V and 2 bases at J; junction bases unmatched: 6. The CDR3 runs 14 residues. In DNA, the CDR3 is TGTGCCAGCAGCCCTAGACAGGGCCCCTACGAGCAGTACTTC. Translation: CASSPRQGPYEQYF.

This sequence joins TRBV11-3 and TRBJ2-3, with 7 nucleotides matching TRBD1. Germline V gene sequence: CDR1 SGHNT, CDR2 YENEEA. The CDR3 is 16 amino acids. The V gene end was trimmed by 5 bases and the J gene end by 4 bases; junction bases not matched to a gene: 12. CDR3 nucleotides: TGTGCCAGCAGCCCCAGGACAGGAAGAGGTGCAGATACGCAGTATTTT. Translated: CASSPRTGRGADTQYF.

The J gene is TRBJ1-3, the V gene TRBV3-1 (or the pseudogene TRBV3-2); D is unresolved. V lost 4 bases and J lost 7, with 17 bases in between. Germline CDR1 LGHDT, CDR2 YNNKEL (reference sequence). CDR3 length equals 15 residues. CDR3 sequence: CASSPMGGVRNTIYF. CDR3 DNA: TGTGCCAGCAGCCCAATGGGCGGGGTGCGTAACACCATATATTTT.

The chain couples TRBV3-1 (or the pseudogene TRBV3-2) to TRBJ1-5; a possible D gene is TRBD1 (5 bases). Trimming removed 0 bases from V and 5 bases from J, with 11 bases in between. Germline V gives CDR1 LGHDT, CDR2 YNNKEL (reference sequence). This CDR3 contains 15 residues. CDR3 sequence reads: CASSQDSLRDQPQHF. The CDR3, as DNA: TGTGCCAGCAGCCAAGACTCCCTCAGGGATCAGCCCCAGCATTTT.

This clone has a handful of counts. The V and J genes are TRBV2 and TRBJ2-7; 9 nucleotides line up with TRBD1. In germline, CDR1 is SNHLY, CDR2 FYNNEI. Trimming removed 6 bases from V and 4 bases from J; junction bases left unmatched: 7. The CDR3 length is 14 residues. The CDR3 loop reads CASRLGQGVYEQYF. In nucleotides, the CDR3 is TGTGCCAGCAGGTTGGGACAGGGAGTTTACGAGCAGTACTTC.

This clone came up a few times. This sample includes further DNA sequences coding for the same CDR3. The genes are TRBV7-2 and TRBJ2-7, with a possible D match to TRBD1 (6 bases). Germline lookup yields CDR1 SGHTA and CDR2 FQGNSA. The V end was cut by 2 bases, the J end by 5 bases, with 10 bases between. There are 13 residues in the CDR3. The CDR3 region has the DNA TGTGCCAGCAGCTTAAGGCAGGGGAACGAGCAGTACTTC. Its translation is CASSLRQGNEQYF.

The chain joins TRBV5-4 to TRBJ1-2; 8 positions match TRBD1. Germline V gene data show CDR1 as SGHNT and CDR2 as YYREEE (reference sequence). After removal of 3 bases from V and 3 bases from J, the junction contained 4 bases not matched to a gene. The CDR3 sequence is 14 residues long. As DNA, the CDR3 is TGTGCCAGCAGCTGGGGACAGGCAGACTATGGCTACACCTTC. Protein product: CASSWGQADYGYTF.

V is TRBV5-1 and J is TRBJ1-2; 7 bases are shared with TRBD1. The CDR3 runs to 14 residues. V lost 1 base, J lost 1 base, and 1 base stayed unmatched. Germline assignment: CDR1 SGHRS and CDR2 YFSETQ. Here the CDR3 DNA reads TGCGCCAGCAGCTTGTCAGGGGGTAACTATGGCTACACCTTC. Translated: CASSLSGGNYGYTF.

The chain carries TRBV6-4 and TRBJ2-2, with D possibly being TRBD1 (5 bases). Per the germline V gene, CDR1 is MRHNA and CDR2 is SNTAGT. CDR3 length: 13 residues. Trimming cost V 7 bases and J 5 bases, with 11 bases left between them. The CDR3 loop reads CASKQGATGELFF. The CDR3 nucleotides read TGTGCCAGCAAGCAGGGCGCGACCGGGGAGCTGTTTTTT.

V usage is TRBV27 and J usage is TRBJ2-3; TRBD2 aligns across 14 bases. There are 16 residues in the CDR3. CDR1 and CDR2 (germline): MNHEY, SMNVEV (reference sequence). Trimming took 7 bases from V and 3 from J; bases not matched to a gene: 6. CDR3 amino acids: CASKGLAGASTDTQYF. DNA of the CDR3: TGTGCCAGCAAGGGACTAGCGGGGGCGTCGACAGATACGCAGTATTTT.

The rearrangement uses TRBV11-2 and TRBJ1-2; no reliable D call. Trimming left V 2 bases short and J 7 bases short, with 11 bases between. CDR1 and CDR2 (germline): SGHAT, FQNNGV. CDR3 length: 13 amino acids. The CDR3 DNA reads as TGTGCCAGCAGCTTAAGTAGGGAGCTTGGCTACACCTTC. Translating it yields CASSLSRELGYTF.

This clone was detected only a few times. The V gene is TRBV5-4, the J gene TRBJ2-2; D ambiguous. The V end lost 3 bases, the J end lost 8 bases, and 5 bases lay between the germline ends. The CDR3 is 11 residues long. The germline gives CDR1 SGHNT, CDR2 YYREEE (reference sequence). The CDR3 is CASSSYGELFF. CDR3 sequence (DNA): TGTGCCAGCAGCTCGTATGGGGAGCTGTTTTTT. Together with reference TRBV5-4 and TRBJ2-2, the CDR3 gives the full variable domain: ETGVTQSPTHLIKTRGQQVTLRCSSQSGHNTVSWYQQALGQGPQFIFQYYREEENGRGNFPPRFSGLQFPNYSSELNVNALELDDSALYLCASSSYGELFFGEGSRLTVL.

The gene calls are TRBV11-3 and TRBJ2-7; 12 bases are shared with TRBD1. The trim removed 5 bases at V and 4 bases at J, leaving 6 bases unmatched. This CDR3 contains 15 residues. Germline assignment: CDR1 SGHNT and CDR2 YENEEA. CDR3 nucleotide sequence: TGTGCCAGCAGCATGGGACAGGGGGCGGAATACGAGCAGTACTTC. Its translation is CASSMGQGAEYEQYF.

This clone was seen only once. The V gene is TRBV27, the J gene TRBJ2-1; TRBD2 matches at 10 bases. The CDR3 covers 15 residues. Germline CDR1 is MNHEY and CDR2 is SMNVEV (reference sequence). Unmatched junction bases numbered 5, after V lost 3 bases and J lost 6 bases. The chain's CDR3 is CASSFERGGRNEQFF. As DNA, the CDR3 is TGTGCCAGCAGTTTTGAGCGGGGGGGCCGCAATGAGCAGTTCTTC.

The chain joins TRBV10-3 to TRBJ2-2; TRBD1 matches at 7 bases. Trimming cost V 10 bases and J 6 bases; bases outside gene matches: 14. This CDR3 is built from 15 residues. Germline CDR1 ENHRY, CDR2 SYGVKD. CDR3 sequence (DNA): TGTGCCAGCTTTCCGGGACAGTCTGGCGCCGGGGAGCTGTTTTTT. This gives the protein CASFPGQSGAGELFF.

The chain combines TRBV9 with TRBJ1-2; D call uncertain. This CDR3 spans 13 amino acids. The germline CDR1 and CDR2 sequences are SGDLS and YYNGEE. Trimming removed 1 base from V and 2 bases from J, with 6 bases in between. CDR3 bases: TGTGCCAGCAGCGTAAGAGCGAACTATGGCTACACCTTC. Amino acid sequence: CASSVRANYGYTF.

The CDR3 region is CASSQELASGGARTETQYF. The CDR3, as DNA: TGTGCCAGCAGCCAAGAACTCGCTAGCGGGGGGGCCCGTACAGAGACCCAGTACTTC. The V gene is TRBV3-1 (or the pseudogene TRBV3-2), the J gene TRBJ2-5, with 12 bases matching TRBD2. Per the germline V gene, CDR1 is LGHDT and CDR2 is YNNKEL (reference sequence). The CDR3 loop spans 19 amino acids. V shed 0 bases, J shed 4 bases, and the junction held 12 bases outside the gene matches.

This rearrangement joins TRBV19 to TRBJ2-3, with D perhaps matching TRBD1 (6 bases). The CDR3 covers 14 residues. CDR1 is LNHDA, CDR2 SQIVND, per germline (reference sequence). V lost 5 bases and J lost 3, with 12 bases in between. The CDR3 protein is CASSSTGSTDTQYF. CDR3 nucleotides: TGTGCCAGTAGTTCAACAGGGAGTACAGATACGCAGTATTTT. Full variable domain (outside the CDR3, taken from reference TRBV19 and TRBJ2-3): DGGITQSPKYLFRKEGQNVTLSCEQNLNHDAMYWYRQDPGQGLRLIYYSQIVNDFQKGDIAEGYSVSREKKESFPLTVTSAQKNPTAFYLCASSSTGSTDTQYFGPGTRLTVL.

The chain couples TRBV6-5 to TRBJ2-7; the match to TRBD1 covers 11 bases. After removal of 3 bases from V and 3 bases from J, the junction contained 7 bases not matched to a gene. CDR1 is MNHEY, CDR2 SVGAGI, per germline. The CDR3 is made up of 16 amino acids. The CDR3 loop is CASSYQYGTGGYEQYF. DNA of the CDR3: TGTGCCAGCAGTTATCAGTATGGGACAGGGGGCTACGAGCAGTACTTC.

This clone was seen at least ten times. This sequence joins TRBV28 and TRBJ2-3, with TRBD1 as a possible D gene (6 bases). V was shortened by 4 bases and J by 3 bases, with 14 bases between the two germline ends. The CDR3 spans 15 residues. CDR1 is MDHEN, CDR2 SYDVKM, per germline. The CDR3 region has the DNA TGTGCCAGCAGTTCCCCACAGGGATGGACAGATACGCAGTATTTT. The encoded protein is CASSSPQGWTDTQYF.

The gene calls are TRBV7-6 and TRBJ2-3, with 8 positions matching TRBD1. This CDR3 comprises 15 residues. The junction had 1 base not matched to a gene; V was cut back by 1 base and J by 1 base. The germline CDR1 and CDR2 sequences are SGHVS and FNYEAQ. The CDR3 sequence is CASSLETGGTDTQYF. Here the CDR3 DNA reads TGTGCCAGCAGCTTAGAGACAGGGGGCACAGATACGCAGTATTTT.